The sample holds many counts of the clone carrying this TCR beta chain. The antigen is not known. Stable hyperthyroidism: no ophthalmopathy progression over 18 months of follow-up. Diagnosis of hyperthyroidism was new in patients aged 18 to 65, and its duration was under 2 months. Thyroid ultrasound and orbital computed tomography, with clinical symptoms and serum thyroxine and TRAb, informed diagnoses. This record comes from a study of T cells in Graves' hyperthyroidism and ophthalmopathy. The ends were cut back, 6 bases at V and 7 bases at J, with 21 bases in the middle. The CDR3 runs 14 residues. Germline values: CDR1 DFQATT, CDR2 SNEGSKA (reference sequence). General study points: Within blood appeared most thyroid clonotypes that had expanded above 0.001.

There were TCR beta CDR3 regions amplified from RNA transcripts. RT-PCR in the first round (using the HTBI primer set) targeted the TCR CDR3. TCRdb reanalysed the multiplex PCR reads using MiXCR and keeps one entry per CDR3 protein. Among almost 600,000 distinct CDR3 sequences listed, around 45% were seen once. The chain combines TRBV20-1 with TRBJ1-1, with D hard to call. Sequenced sample: peripheral blood or thyroid tissue (not recorded which). This sequence was found in a woman aged 18-35 years with Graves' hyperthyroidism. Here the CDR3 reads CSALRNLGNGEAFF. The CDR3 DNA sequence: TGCAGTGCACTAAGAAACCTGGGGAACGGTGAAGCTTTCTTT.